These 7 T cell receptor beta chains share one sample of origin, sequenced in a study of cytomegalovirus exposure and HLA in healthy donors. TCRdb's copy holds only in-frame clones and misses some; the assay was immunoSEQ multiplex PCR. The sample shows 110,000 to 150,000 clones, 94% of them seen only once. Sequencing was carried out using PBMCs. The receptors shown here come from a man aged 18 to 30 in good health and CMV-seropositive.

The J gene is TRBJ1-5, the V gene TRBV15; 7 bases are a match to TRBD1. Germline V gene sequence: CDR1 LNHNV, CDR2 YYDKDF (reference sequence). This CDR3 has 15 amino acids. Trimming cost V 5 bases and J 2 bases; bases outside gene matches: 6. CDR3 coding DNA: TGTGCCACCAGCGCCTTAACAGGGGGCAATCAGCCCCAGCATTTT. This translates into CATSALTGGNQPQHF.

This clone was seen just once. V usage is TRBV10-3 and J usage is TRBJ2-2, with TRBD1 matching over 8 bases. There are 15 residues in the CDR3. From germline, CDR1 is ENHRY and CDR2 SYGVKD. The V segment lost 8 bases and the J segment 1 base; nucleotides outside the gene matches: 6. The CDR3 nucleotides read TGTGCCATCCAACCTACAGGGGGGAACACCGGGGAGCTGTTTTTT. Translated: CAIQPTGGNTGELFF.

The table lists this clone with a count of one. V gene TRBV10-3 combines with J gene TRBJ1-2, with a possible D match to TRBD1 (6 bases). The V and J ends lost 0 bases and 0 bases respectively, with 11 bases between them. Germline V gene data show CDR1 as ENHRY and CDR2 as SYGVKD. The CDR3 has 16 amino acids. The chain's CDR3 is CAISESRQAANYGYTF. The CDR3 DNA sequence: TGTGCCATCAGTGAGTCCAGACAGGCAGCTAACTATGGCTACACCTTC.

The J gene is TRBJ2-2, the V gene TRBV7-9; possible D gene TRBD1, 6 bases. V gave up 5 bases and J gave up 5 bases, with 24 bases separating them. The CDR3 is made up of 18 amino acids. Germline CDR1 reads SEHNR; CDR2 reads FQNEAQ (reference sequence). Written as DNA, the CDR3 is TGTGCCAGCAGCCCCATTTGGGAGCGCGCGAGGGGGACCGGGGAGCTGTTTTTT. As protein: CASSPIWERARGTGELFF.

V is TRBV18 and J is TRBJ2-5, with 7 bases identical to TRBD2. Trimming cost V 0 bases and J 5 bases; bases outside gene matches: 12. Germline CDR1 KGHSH, CDR2 LQKENI. CDR3 size: 17 residues. The CDR3 DNA reads TGTGCCAGCTCACCACCGGCGCGGGACTGGGGAGGGGAGACCCAGTACTTC. Its protein product is CASSPPARDWGGETQYF.

The chain carries TRBV14 and TRBJ1-1; D is unclear. V lost 2 bases and J lost 4, with 2 bases in between. Germline V gives CDR1 SGHDN, CDR2 FVKESK. The CDR3 has 11 residues. CDR3 loop: CASSQLTEAFF. The CDR3 DNA reads TGTGCCAGCAGCCAACTCACTGAAGCTTTCTTT. The variable domain in full, completed from reference TRBV14 and TRBJ1-1, reads EAGVTQFPSHSVIEKGQTVTLRCDPISGHDNLYWYRRVMGKEIKFLLHFVKESKQDESGMPNNRFLAERTGGTYSTLKVQPAELEDSGVYFCASSQLTEAFFGQGTRLTVV.

The chain employs TRBV7-9 and TRBJ1-1, with D hard to call. The germline V and J ends were trimmed by 1 base and 4 bases, with 13 bases remaining between them. The CDR3 is made up of 15 amino acids. In germline, CDR1 is SEHNR, CDR2 FQNEAQ (reference sequence). CDR3 amino acids: CASSLVGTSGTEAFF. In DNA, the CDR3 is TGTGCCAGCAGCTTAGTAGGCACCTCGGGCACTGAAGCTTTCTTT.